Below, 15 T cell receptor beta chains from the same sample are listed, as sequenced in a study of blood T cell repertoires in COVID-19. The data were produced by immunoSEQ multiplex PCR, yet TCRdb's version contains in-frame clones alone and is incomplete. The sample contains roughly 400,000 clones, roughly 90% of which appear only once. Sequenced input: PBMCs or T cells enriched from blood (not recorded which). Receptors originate from a woman between 18 and 29 years old who had been exposed to COVID-19.

This clone was detected only a few times. The chain couples TRBV27 to TRBJ1-1; no clear D. The CDR3 has 12 amino acids. Trimming left V 0 bases short and J 4 bases short, with 3 bases between. Germline V CDR1 and CDR2: MNHEY, SMNVEV (reference sequence). The CDR3 coding sequence is TGTGCCAGCAGTTTATCCGGCACTGAAGCTTTCTTT. As protein: CASSLSGTEAFF.

The chain links TRBV19 to TRBJ1-2; 7 bases fit TRBD1. The V and J ends lost 5 bases and 7 bases, in that order; junction bases with no gene match: 19. CDR1 and CDR2 from the germline V gene are LNHDA and SQIVND (reference sequence). The CDR3 spans 17 residues. The CDR3 reads CASSRTRTGYAFGGYTF. CDR3 in DNA: TGTGCCAGTAGTCGCACCAGGACAGGTTACGCCTTTGGTGGCTACACCTTC.

The chain uses TRBV10-1 and TRBJ2-7, with TRBD1 matching 7 bases. This CDR3 has 14 amino acids. Trimming cost V 2 bases and J 2 bases; bases outside gene matches: 3. CDR1 is WNHNN and CDR2 is SYGVQD in the germline V gene (reference sequence). The CDR3 reads CASSEATGPYEQYF. DNA for the CDR3: TGCGCCAGCAGTGAGGCGACAGGGCCCTACGAGCAGTACTTC.

This clone has only a few counts. The same CDR3 is also encoded by other DNA sequences in this sample. The V call is TRBV6-5, the J call TRBJ1-2, with unresolved D. Trimming took off 3 bases at V and 2 bases at J, with 10 bases between the two ends. This CDR3 region has 14 residues. Germline CDR1 MNHEY, CDR2 SVGAGI. CDR3 in amino acids: CASSYGGRNYGYTF. The CDR3 DNA reads as TGTGCCAGCAGTTATGGAGGTCGGAACTATGGCTACACCTTC.

The chain carries TRBV5-4 and TRBJ2-5, with 9 nucleotides matching TRBD1. V lost 4 bases and J lost 2; bases outside the gene matches: 9. CDR1 SGHNT and CDR2 YYREEE come from the germline V gene (reference sequence). The CDR3 spans 16 residues. The CDR3 bases are TGTGCCAGCAGCCCAGCACGACAGGGGGGACAAGAGACCCAGTACTTC. Residues: CASSPARQGGQETQYF. Looking up the rest from reference TRBV5-4 and TRBJ2-5 gives the full variable domain: ETGVTQSPTHLIKTRGQQVTLRCSSQSGHNTVSWYQQALGQGPQFIFQYYREEENGRGNFPPRFSGLQFPNYSSELNVNALELDDSALYLCASSPARQGGQETQYFGPGTRLLVL.

This sequence joins TRBV18 and TRBJ2-7, with D perhaps matching TRBD2 (6 bases). This CDR3 is built from 15 residues. Looked up from germline, CDR1 is KGHSH and CDR2 is LQKENI. V was pared by 2 bases and J by 3 bases, with 14 bases between. The CDR3: CASSPTPGLNYEQYF. Here the CDR3 DNA reads TGTGCCAGCTCACCAACGCCGGGACTCAACTACGAGCAGTACTTC.

The V call is TRBV29-1, the J call TRBJ1-6; 8 bases line up with TRBD1. CDR1 is SQVTM, CDR2 ANQGSEA, per germline. CDR3 length: 13 amino acids. V lost 6 bases and J lost 9; bases outside the gene matches: 7. The CDR3 DNA reads TGCAGCGTCGGACAGGGCTCTGGTTCACCCCTCCACTTT. This sequence encodes CSVGQGSGSPLHF.

The table lists this clone with a count of one. The rearrangement links TRBV28 to TRBJ1-3; D might be TRBD1 (6 bases). The CDR3 sequence is 15 residues long. V was clipped by 4 bases and J by 4 bases, with 14 bases between them. Germline values: CDR1 MDHEN, CDR2 SYDVKM. CDR3 residues: CASSSAGQTGNTIYF. CDR3 coding DNA: TGTGCCAGCAGTTCCGCCGGACAGACCGGAAACACCATATATTTT.

This chain's CDR3 is CSVETGTGGNQPQHF. The CDR3 DNA follows: TGCAGCGTTGAAACAGGTACAGGGGGTAACCAGCCCCAGCATTTT. V gene TRBV29-1 combines with J gene TRBJ1-5, with 8 nucleotides matching TRBD1. Germline V CDR1 and CDR2: SQVTM, ANQGSEA. Trimming removed 2 bases from V and 7 bases from J; junction bases left unmatched: 10. The CDR3 totals 15 residues.

In this sample, this clone turned up once. The chain couples TRBV11-2 to TRBJ2-7; D remains ambiguous. The CDR3 loop spans 15 amino acids. CDR1 is SGHAT and CDR2 is FQNNGV in the germline V gene. The V end lost 3 bases, the J end lost 0 bases, and 12 bases lay between the germline ends. The CDR3 sequence: CASSFPSTGSYEQYF. CDR3 DNA sequence: TGTGCCAGCAGCTTTCCATCGACGGGCTCCTACGAGCAGTACTTC.

The J gene is TRBJ1-2, the V gene TRBV28; D is perhaps TRBD1 (5 bases). Germline-derived CDR1 and CDR2 are MDHEN and SYDVKM. The CDR3 contains 13 residues. V was shortened by 2 bases and J by 5 bases, with 9 bases between the two germline ends. In DNA form, the CDR3 reads TGTGCCAGCAGTTTAGGGGCCGATTATGGCTACACCTTC. This translates into CASSLGADYGYTF.

With regard to this clone: Other DNA variants within this sample encode the same CDR3. CDR3 residues: CASSYSAGGNTEAFF. In DNA, the CDR3 is TGTGCCAGCAGTTACTCTGCAGGGGGGAACACTGAAGCTTTCTTT. The chain couples TRBV6-5 to TRBJ1-1, with 7 bases fitting TRBD1. V shed 0 bases and J 1 base; nucleotides not matched to a gene: 2. The CDR3 extends over 15 amino acids. CDR1 MNHEY and CDR2 SVGAGI come from the germline V gene.

The chain has TRBV28 and TRBJ1-2; TRBD1 agrees at 10 bases. The V gene end was trimmed by 6 bases and the J gene end by 6 bases; junction bases not matched to a gene: 10. CDR1 and CDR2 (germline): MDHEN, SYDVKM. The CDR3 is 15 amino acids. In DNA form, the CDR3 reads TGTGCCAGCAGCCCGGCTCGGGACAGGGGAAATGGCTACACCTTC. Residues: CASSPARDRGNGYTF.

About this clone: The same CDR3 can be traced to other DNA sequences in this sample. The chain is built from TRBV11-3 and TRBJ1-1, with a possible D match to TRBD1 (5 bases). With 3 bases removed from V and 5 bases from J, the gap between germline ends came to 10 bases. CDR1 and CDR2 from the germline V gene are SGHNT and YENEEA. The CDR3 spans 13 residues. CDR3 region: CASSFGGGTEAFF. In DNA, the CDR3 is TGTGCCAGCAGCTTCGGGGGGGGAACTGAAGCTTTCTTT.

This clone was detected only a few times. The chain joins TRBV7-9 to TRBJ2-1; 15 bases line up with TRBD2. Germline CDR1 SEHNR, CDR2 FQNEAQ (reference sequence). The CDR3 length is 13 residues. J was trimmed by 15 bases and V by 4 bases; bases with no gene match: 4. The CDR3 region has the DNA TGTGCCAGCAGCTCGGGACTAGCGGGAGGTTTGTTCTTC. Translating gives CASSSGLAGGLFF.